This T cell receptor beta chain was found in a study of cytomegalovirus exposure and HLA in healthy donors. Overall study findings and caveats: In a later analysis, common viral pathogens appeared linked to several of the most significant clusters. When analyzed later, the rates of TCR association showed variation by HLA locus, with DRB1 the most and HLA-C the fewest. In an earlier analysis, in 587 donors, most V segments appeared productive either ~90% or ~30% of the time.

Germline loops: CDR1 MDHEN, CDR2 SYDVKM. The CDR3 has 15 amino acids. The junction had 4 bases not matched to a gene; V was cut back by 5 bases and J by 4 bases. The PCR employed 60 Vbeta primers together with 13 Jbeta primers. The authors' processing: In a later analysis, some 10 million of approximately 80 million unique beta chains occurred in at least two donors. Data came from immunoSEQ multiplex PCR; TCRdb stores just in-frame clones and leaves some out. The D gene and trimming were derived from the DNA, and the V and J assignments and clone size from that table. The sample shows 150,000 to 200,000 clones, approximately 82% of them seen only once. Concerning this clone: As yet, its antigen is unknown.

Sequences were obtained from PBMCs. The genes are TRBV28 and TRBJ2-1, with 11 bases fitting TRBD2. This receptor was obtained from a girl aged 2 to 10 in good health and CMV-seropositive. CDR3: CASSPRTSGYNEQFF. As DNA, the CDR3 is TGTGCCAGCAGTCCTCGGACTAGCGGGTACAATGAGCAGTTCTTC.